The clone carrying this T cell receptor beta chain was seen at least ten times. The antigen remains unidentified. The sample belongs to a study of read filtering for tumor transcriptome and immune sequencing. Study at large: DNase treatment preceded whole-transcriptome library preparation. RNA-seq yielded only roughly 75 to 1,400 TCR reads, IR-seq about 4.05 to 10.27 million. The study, taken as a whole, reports: Roughly four fifths of IR-seq clonotypes had one read, totaling around 3.3% of reads; RNA-seq: approximately 73% and 42%.

This CDR3 has 13 residues. Germline CDR1 is SEHNR and CDR2 is FQNEAQ (reference sequence). Trimming shortened V by 4 bases and J by 2 bases, and 9 bases separated the two germline ends. This library used roughly 370 ng RNA and molecular barcoded adaptors spanning alpha/delta and beta/gamma chains. TCRdb redid the calling of the reads with MiXCR, one entry per CDR3 protein. The data hold around 48,000 distinct CDR3 sequences, with roughly 19% observed a single time. This TCR was sampled from a donor at least 40 years old with multiple myeloma. The chain combines TRBV7-9 with TRBJ2-7, with unresolved D. Sequenced: a population of CD138-negative cells sorted from bone marrow. The CDR3 loop is CASSSDGPYEQYF. In DNA, the CDR3 is TGTGCCAGCAGCTCGGACGGGCCCTACGAGCAGTACTTC.